This T cell receptor beta chain was retrieved from a study of blood T cell repertoires in COVID-19. Study overall: Some COVID-19 samples were acute and others convalescent; all came from the United States, Italy and Spain. Sources were T cells, B-cell-depleted T cells, or PBMCs; the material itself was cDNA or gDNA.

In the authors' workflow: The assay estimated nucleated cells by amplifying reference gene primers. Measured with immunoSEQ multiplex PCR; TCRdb has only the in-frame clones, and not every one. V, J and clone size derive from that table, while D and trimming were established from the DNA sequence. The data show roughly 410,000 clones, 89% seen once. Germline V gives CDR1 LNHDA, CDR2 SQIVND (reference sequence). The CDR3 runs to 13 residues. V was pared by 5 bases and J by 7 bases, with 15 bases between. Enrollment of patients from Seattle took place during active infection, with longitudinal follow-up.

The gene calls are TRBV19 and TRBJ2-7, with D possibly TRBD1 on 6 matching bases. Material for sequencing was peripheral blood. This TCR came from a woman in her 40s with COVID-19, enrolled during active disease. CDR3 DNA sequence: TGTGCCAGTAGTCAACAGGGCACGGGGGAGCAGTACTTC. It yields the protein CASSQQGTGEQYF.